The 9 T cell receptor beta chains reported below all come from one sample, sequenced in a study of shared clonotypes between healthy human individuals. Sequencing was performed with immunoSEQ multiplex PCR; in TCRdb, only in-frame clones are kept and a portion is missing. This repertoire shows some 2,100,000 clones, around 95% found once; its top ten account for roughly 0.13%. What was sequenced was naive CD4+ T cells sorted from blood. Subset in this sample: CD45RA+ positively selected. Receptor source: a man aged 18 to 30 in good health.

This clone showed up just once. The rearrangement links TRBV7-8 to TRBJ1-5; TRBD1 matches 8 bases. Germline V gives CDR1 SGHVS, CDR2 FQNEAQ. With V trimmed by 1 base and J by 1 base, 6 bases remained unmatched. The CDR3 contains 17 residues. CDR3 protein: CASSLDPPGGSNQPQHF. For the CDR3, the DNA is TGTGCCAGCAGCTTAGATCCCCCAGGGGGCAGCAATCAGCCCCAGCATTTT.

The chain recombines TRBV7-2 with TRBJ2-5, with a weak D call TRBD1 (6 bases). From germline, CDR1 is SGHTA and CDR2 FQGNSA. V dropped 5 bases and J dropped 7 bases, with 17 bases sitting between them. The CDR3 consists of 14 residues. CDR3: CASSGQRTSGTQYF. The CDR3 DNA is TGTGCCAGCAGCGGACAGAGAACTTCGGGGACCCAGTACTTC.

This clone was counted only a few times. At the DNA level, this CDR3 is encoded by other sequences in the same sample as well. Written as DNA, the CDR3 is TGTGCCAGCTCACCCGGGGCAACTAATGAAAAACTGTTTTTT. It codes for CASSPGATNEKLFF. V usage is TRBV18 and J usage is TRBJ1-4; D call uncertain. From germline, CDR1 is KGHSH and CDR2 LQKENI. This CDR3 contains 14 residues. V dropped 3 bases and J dropped 0 bases, with 5 bases sitting between them.

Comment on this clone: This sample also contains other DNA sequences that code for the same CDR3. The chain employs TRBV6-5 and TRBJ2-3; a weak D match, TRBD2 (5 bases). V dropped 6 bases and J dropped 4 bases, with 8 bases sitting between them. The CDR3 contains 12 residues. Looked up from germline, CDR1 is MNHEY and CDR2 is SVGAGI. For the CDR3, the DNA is TGTGCCAGCAGCCGGGGAGCAGATACGCAGTATTTT. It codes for CASSRGADTQYF.

The CDR3, as DNA: TGTGCCAGCAGATTACAGGGGGCGGAAGGCTACACCTTC. Translated: CASRLQGAEGYTF. The rearrangement links TRBV6-5 to TRBJ1-2; 9 bases line up with TRBD1. Trimming removed 6 bases from V and 8 bases from J; junction bases left unmatched: 7. The germline gives CDR1 MNHEY, CDR2 SVGAGI. There are 13 residues in the CDR3.

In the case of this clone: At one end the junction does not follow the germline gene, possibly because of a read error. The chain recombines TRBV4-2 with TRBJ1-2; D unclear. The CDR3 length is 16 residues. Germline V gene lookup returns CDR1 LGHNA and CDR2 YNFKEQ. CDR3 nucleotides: TGTGCCAGCGGCCAAGAATCCGTGGGGTATGGCTATGGCTACACCTTC. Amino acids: CASGQESVGYGYGYTF.

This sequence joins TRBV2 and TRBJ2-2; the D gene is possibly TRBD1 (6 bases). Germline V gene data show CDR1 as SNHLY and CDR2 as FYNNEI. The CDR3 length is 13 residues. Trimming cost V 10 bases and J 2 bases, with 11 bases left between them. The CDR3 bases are TGTGCCACACAGGGACCTAACACCGGGGAGCTGTTTTTT. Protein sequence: CATQGPNTGELFF.

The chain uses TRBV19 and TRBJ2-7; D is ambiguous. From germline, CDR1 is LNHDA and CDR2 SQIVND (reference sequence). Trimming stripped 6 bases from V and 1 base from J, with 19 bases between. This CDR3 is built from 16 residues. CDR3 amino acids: CASSPLKAELSYEQYF. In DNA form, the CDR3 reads TGTGCCAGTAGCCCTCTTAAGGCAGAGCTTTCCTACGAGCAGTACTTC.

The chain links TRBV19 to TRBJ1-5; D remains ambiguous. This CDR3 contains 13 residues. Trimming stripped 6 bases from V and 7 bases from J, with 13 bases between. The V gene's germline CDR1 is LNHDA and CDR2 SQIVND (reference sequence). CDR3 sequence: CASSRSLGQPQHF. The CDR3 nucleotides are TGTGCCAGTAGCCGGTCCTTGGGACAGCCCCAGCATTTT.